The present entry profiles one T cell receptor beta chain with its context. What antigen it recognizes has not been identified. It has no much larger one-base neighbor in the sample; base qualities were not kept. CDR1 and CDR2 are drawn from the germline V gene (reference sequence): LGHDT, YNNKEL. V was cut back by 2 bases and J by 11 bases, leaving a gap of 10 bases between them. Counted from cysteine to phenylalanine, this CDR3 has 13 amino acids. CDR3 DNA only is kept here, 39 bases in frame from base 1. The CDR3 regions of human TCRbeta chains were analyzed by immunosequencing. The authors' pipeline ran thus. Repertoire TCRs were matched against a reference library of SARS-CoV-2-specific TCRs generated with the MIRA antigen-specificity platform. Breadth meant the fraction of unique TCRs that were SARS-CoV-2-associated, whereas depth meant the fraction of total T cells that were SARS-CoV-2-associated. Using the MIRA data, each spike-specific TCR was assigned both to the spike region to which the TCR was reactive and to a CD4 or CD8 class. Log10-transformed breadth and depth values were compared by one-way ANOVA with Sidak's multiple comparisons tests. In its TCRdb copy, this immuneACCESS table keeps in-frame sequences only and misses some clones. Where compared with another copy, unresolved V genes explain less than half of these, and the others have no known cause. The V and J calls and clone size were taken over from that table, and D and trimming were inferred from the DNA. In all, the sample holds 100,000 to 120,000 clones, and 85% to 95% of those were seen once. 7.8% of the sample is in the top ten clones.

The data were taken from a study of T cell responses to AZD1222 COVID-19 vaccine (dated by TCRdb to the early 2020s). With regard to the full study: AZD1222 recipients given second doses at about 4 weeks or at about 12 weeks were pooled, since spike-specific TCR depth and breadth were not found to differ between the two schedules. A total of just over 230 trial participants underwent TCR sequencing, of whom under 220 had received two doses of AZD1222 and 26 had received two doses of the MenACWY control vaccine. Trial participants were enrolled into age subgroups of 18-55, 56-69 and 70-plus years, which contained around 140, 26 and 57 TCR-sequenced participants, respectively.

This specimen's time point label, interpreted: baseline before first vaccination. Vaccinee samples came from UK trials COV001 and COV002, including a single-blind randomized controlled phase 2/3 trial of AZD1222 (ChAdOx1 nCoV-19) in healthy adults. Trial participant PBMC samples were collected at day 0 and day 28 after the second dose for TCRbeta chain sequencing. On the study overall, not on this receptor specifically: Conclusions about previously exposed vaccinees are limited, since just a handful of AZD1222 recipients were seropositive for SARS-CoV-2 at baseline. Participants were mostly white British, with more females than males. The authors suggested clonal diversity may have been underestimated. Vaccine-associated CD4 TCRs spanned the whole spike protein, with dominant responses in regions 160-218 and 743-854. No day 14 peak-response samples were available, so repertoires were characterized only after the peak T cell response. A significant rise in spike-specific TCR breadth and depth was observed after two AZD1222 doses relative to day 0 and relative to MenACWY recipients. Nearly half of unique spike-specific TCRs reportedly recognized epitopes outside regions mutated in the B.1.351 and B.1.1.7 variants. In the small 56-69-year group, the increase in depth fell short of significance, most likely because of low power.

In this chain, TRBV3-1 (or the pseudogene TRBV3-2) is recombined with TRBJ1-6; the D gene is perhaps TRBD1, on 5 matching bases. The source is an adult in good health. The sample was peripheral blood, taken on day 0 of AZD1222 vaccination. The CDR3 protein: CASSQKEGAPLHF. The DNA sequence is as follows: TGTGCCAGCAGCCAAAAGGAAGGGGCACCCCTCCACTTT.